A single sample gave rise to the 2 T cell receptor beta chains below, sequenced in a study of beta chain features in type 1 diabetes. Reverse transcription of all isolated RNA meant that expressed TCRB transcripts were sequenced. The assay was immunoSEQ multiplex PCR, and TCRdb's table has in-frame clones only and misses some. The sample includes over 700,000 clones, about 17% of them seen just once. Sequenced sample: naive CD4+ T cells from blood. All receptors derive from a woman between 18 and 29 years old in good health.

The CDR3 nucleotides are TGTGCCAGCGCTGACAGAATTAATGAAAAACTGTTTTTT. Protein product: CASADRINEKLFF. This chain joins TRBV18 and TRBJ1-4; possibly TRBD1 for D (5 bases). Germline V CDR1 and CDR2: KGHSH, LQKENI. The CDR3 extends over 13 amino acids. Trimming shortened V by 8 bases and J by 4 bases, and 11 bases separated the two germline ends.

For the CDR3, the DNA is TGTGCCAGCAGCCTCAGGGGTTCGCCGGCTTATGGCTACACCTTC. Translation gives CASSLRGSPAYGYTF. This chain connects TRBV11-1 to TRBJ1-2; possible D gene TRBD1, 6 bases. The CDR3 length is 15 residues. Trimming removed 5 bases from V and 5 bases from J, with 18 bases in between. Germline CDR1 SGHAT, CDR2 FQDESV (reference sequence).